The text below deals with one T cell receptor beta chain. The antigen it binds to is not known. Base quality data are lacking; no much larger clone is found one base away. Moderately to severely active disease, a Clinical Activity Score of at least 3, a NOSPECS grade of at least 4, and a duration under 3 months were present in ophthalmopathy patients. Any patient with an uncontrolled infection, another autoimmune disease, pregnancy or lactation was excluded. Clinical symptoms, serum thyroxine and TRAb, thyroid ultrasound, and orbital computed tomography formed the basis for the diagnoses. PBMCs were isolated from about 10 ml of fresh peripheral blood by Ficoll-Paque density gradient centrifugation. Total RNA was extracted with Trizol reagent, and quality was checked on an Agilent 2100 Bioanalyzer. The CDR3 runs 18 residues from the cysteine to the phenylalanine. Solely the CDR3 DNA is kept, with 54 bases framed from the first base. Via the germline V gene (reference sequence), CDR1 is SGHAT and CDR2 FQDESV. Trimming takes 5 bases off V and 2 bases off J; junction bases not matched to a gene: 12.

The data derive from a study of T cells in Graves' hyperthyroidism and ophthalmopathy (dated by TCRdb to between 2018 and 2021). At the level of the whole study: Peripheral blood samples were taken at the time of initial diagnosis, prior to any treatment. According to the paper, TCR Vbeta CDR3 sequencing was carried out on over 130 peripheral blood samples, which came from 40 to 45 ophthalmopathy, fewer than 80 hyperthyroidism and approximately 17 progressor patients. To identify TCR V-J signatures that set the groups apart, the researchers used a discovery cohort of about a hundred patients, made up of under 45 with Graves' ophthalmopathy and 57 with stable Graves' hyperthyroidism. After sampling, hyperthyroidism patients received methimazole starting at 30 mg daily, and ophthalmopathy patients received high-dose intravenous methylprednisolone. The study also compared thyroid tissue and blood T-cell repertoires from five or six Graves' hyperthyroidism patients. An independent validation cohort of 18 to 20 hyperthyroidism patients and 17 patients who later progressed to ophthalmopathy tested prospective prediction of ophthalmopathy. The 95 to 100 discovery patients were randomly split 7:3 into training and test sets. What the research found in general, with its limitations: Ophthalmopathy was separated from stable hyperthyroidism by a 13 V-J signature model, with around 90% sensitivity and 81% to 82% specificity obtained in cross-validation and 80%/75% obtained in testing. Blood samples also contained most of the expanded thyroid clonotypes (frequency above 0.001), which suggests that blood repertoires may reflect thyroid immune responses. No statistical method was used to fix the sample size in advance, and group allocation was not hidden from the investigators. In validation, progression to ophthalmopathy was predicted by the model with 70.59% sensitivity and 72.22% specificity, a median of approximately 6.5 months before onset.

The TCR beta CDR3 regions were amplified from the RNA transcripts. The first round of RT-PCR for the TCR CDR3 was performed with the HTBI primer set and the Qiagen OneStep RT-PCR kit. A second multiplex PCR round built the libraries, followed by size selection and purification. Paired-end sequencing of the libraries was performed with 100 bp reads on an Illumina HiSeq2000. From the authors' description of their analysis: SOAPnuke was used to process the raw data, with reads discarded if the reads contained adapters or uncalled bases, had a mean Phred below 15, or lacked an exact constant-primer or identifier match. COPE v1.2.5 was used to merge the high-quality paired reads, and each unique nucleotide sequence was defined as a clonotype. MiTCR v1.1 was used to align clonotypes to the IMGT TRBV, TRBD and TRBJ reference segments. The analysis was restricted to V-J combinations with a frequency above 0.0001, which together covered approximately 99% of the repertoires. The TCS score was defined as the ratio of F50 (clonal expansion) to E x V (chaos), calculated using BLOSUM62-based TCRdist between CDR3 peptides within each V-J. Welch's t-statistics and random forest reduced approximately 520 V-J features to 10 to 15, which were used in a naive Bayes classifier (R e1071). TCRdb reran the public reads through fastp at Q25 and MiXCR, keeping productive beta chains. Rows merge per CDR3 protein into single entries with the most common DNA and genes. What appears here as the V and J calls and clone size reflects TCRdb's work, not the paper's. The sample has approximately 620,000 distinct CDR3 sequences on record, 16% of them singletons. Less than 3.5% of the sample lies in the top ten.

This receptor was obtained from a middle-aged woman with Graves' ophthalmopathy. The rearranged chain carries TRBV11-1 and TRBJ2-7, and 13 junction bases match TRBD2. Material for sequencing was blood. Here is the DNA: TGTGCCAGCAGCACCCGGACTAGCGGGAGAAACAGGGCCTACGAGCAGTACTTC. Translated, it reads CASSTRTSGRNRAYEQYF.